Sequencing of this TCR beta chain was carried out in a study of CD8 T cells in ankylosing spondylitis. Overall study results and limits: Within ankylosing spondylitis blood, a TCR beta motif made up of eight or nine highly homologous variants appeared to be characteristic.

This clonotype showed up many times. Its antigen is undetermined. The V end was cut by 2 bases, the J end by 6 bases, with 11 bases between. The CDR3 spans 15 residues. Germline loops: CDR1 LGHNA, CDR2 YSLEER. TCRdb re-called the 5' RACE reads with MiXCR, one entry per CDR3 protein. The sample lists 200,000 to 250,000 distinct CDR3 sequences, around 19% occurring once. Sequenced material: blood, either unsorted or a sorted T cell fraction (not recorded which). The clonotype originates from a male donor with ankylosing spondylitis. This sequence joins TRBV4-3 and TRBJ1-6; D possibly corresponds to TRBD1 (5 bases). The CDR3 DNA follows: TGCGCCAGCAGCCAAATAACAGGCTCTAATTCACCCCTCCACTTT. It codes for CASSQITGSNSPLHF.